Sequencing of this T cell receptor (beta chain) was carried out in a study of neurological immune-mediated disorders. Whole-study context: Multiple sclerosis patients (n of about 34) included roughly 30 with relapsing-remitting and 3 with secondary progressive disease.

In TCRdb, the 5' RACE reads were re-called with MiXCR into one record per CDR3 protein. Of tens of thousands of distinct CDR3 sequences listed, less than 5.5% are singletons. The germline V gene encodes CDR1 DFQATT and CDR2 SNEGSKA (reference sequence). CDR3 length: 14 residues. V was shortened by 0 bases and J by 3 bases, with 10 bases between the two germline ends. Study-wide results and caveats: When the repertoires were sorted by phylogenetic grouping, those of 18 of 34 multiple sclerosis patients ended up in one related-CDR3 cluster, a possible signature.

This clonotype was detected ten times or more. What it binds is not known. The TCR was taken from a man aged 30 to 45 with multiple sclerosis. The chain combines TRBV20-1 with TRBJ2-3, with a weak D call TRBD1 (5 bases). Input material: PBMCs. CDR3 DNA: TGCAGTGCTAGAGATCAGGGTGAAACAGATACGCAGTATTTT. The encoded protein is CSARDQGETDTQYF.